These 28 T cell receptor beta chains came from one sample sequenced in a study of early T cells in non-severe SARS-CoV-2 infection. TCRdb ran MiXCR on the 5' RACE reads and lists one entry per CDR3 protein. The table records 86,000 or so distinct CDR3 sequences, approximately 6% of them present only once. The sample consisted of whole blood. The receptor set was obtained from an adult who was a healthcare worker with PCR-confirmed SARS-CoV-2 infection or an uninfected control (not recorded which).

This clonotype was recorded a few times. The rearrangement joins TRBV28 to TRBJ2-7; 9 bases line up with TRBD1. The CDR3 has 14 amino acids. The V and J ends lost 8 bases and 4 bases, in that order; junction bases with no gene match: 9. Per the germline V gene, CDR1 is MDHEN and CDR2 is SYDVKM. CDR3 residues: CASAPGTGTYEQYF. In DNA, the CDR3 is TGTGCCAGCGCCCCCGGGACAGGGACGTACGAGCAGTACTTC.

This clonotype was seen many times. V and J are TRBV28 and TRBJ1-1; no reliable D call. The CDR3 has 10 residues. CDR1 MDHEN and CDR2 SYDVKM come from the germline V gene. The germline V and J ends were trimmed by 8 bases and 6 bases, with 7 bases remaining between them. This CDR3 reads CASVGAEAFF. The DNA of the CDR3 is TGTGCCAGCGTTGGGGCTGAAGCTTTCTTT.

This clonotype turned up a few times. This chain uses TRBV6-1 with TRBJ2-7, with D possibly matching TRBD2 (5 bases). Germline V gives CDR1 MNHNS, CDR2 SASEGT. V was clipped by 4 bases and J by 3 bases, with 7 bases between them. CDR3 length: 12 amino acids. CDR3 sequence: CASSVEGYEQYF. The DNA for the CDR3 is TGTGCCAGCAGTGTCGAGGGCTACGAGCAGTACTTC.

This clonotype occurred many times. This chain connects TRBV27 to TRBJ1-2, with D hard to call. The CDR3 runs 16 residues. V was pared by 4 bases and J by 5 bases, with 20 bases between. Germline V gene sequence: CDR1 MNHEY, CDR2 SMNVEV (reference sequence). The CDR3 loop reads CASSSTSRAGDYGYTF. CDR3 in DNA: TGTGCCAGCAGTTCCACCAGTCGAGCAGGCGATTATGGCTACACCTTC.

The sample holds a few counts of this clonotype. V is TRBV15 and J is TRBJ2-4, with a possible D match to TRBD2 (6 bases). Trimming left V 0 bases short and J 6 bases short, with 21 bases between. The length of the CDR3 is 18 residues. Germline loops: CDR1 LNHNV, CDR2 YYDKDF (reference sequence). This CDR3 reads CATSRDQGGGTSGNIQYF. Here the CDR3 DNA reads TGTGCCACCAGCAGAGATCAGGGTGGGGGGACTTCCGGAAACATTCAGTACTTC.

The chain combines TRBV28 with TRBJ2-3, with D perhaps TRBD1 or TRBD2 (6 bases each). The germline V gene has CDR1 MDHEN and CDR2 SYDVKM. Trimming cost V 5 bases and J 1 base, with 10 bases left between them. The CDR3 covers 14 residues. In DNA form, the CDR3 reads TGTGCCAGCAGTGTGAGGGGGGGCACAGATACGCAGTATTTT. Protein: CASSVRGGTDTQYF.

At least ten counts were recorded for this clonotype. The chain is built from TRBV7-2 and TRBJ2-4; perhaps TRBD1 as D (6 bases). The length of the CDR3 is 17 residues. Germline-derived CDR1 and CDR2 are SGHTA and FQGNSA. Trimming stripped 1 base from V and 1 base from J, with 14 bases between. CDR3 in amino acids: CASSLVVGGRAKNIQYF. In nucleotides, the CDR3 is TGTGCCAGCAGCTTAGTGGTAGGGGGTCGGGCCAAAAACATTCAGTACTTC.

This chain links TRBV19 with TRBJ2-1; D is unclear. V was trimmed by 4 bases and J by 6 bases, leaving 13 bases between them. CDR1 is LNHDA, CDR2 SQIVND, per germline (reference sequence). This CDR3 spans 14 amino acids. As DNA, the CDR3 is TGTGCCAGTAGTAAGACACCAGCTAGCAATGAGCAGTTCTTC. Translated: CASSKTPASNEQFF. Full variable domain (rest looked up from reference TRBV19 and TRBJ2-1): DGGITQSPKYLFRKEGQNVTLSCEQNLNHDAMYWYRQDPGQGLRLIYYSQIVNDFQKGDIAEGYSVSREKKESFPLTVTSAQKNPTAFYLCASSKTPASNEQFFGPGTRLTVL.

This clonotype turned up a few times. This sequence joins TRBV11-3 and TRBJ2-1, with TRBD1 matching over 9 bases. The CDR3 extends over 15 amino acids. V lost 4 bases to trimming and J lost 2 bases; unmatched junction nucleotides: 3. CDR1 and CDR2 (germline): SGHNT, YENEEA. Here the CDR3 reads CASSSGTGTYNEQFF. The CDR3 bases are TGTGCCAGCAGCTCCGGGACAGGGACCTACAATGAGCAGTTCTTC. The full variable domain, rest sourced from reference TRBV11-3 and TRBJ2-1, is EAGVVQSPRYKIIEKKQPVAFWCNPISGHNTLYWYLQNLGQGPELLIRYENEEAVDDSQLPKDRFSAERLKGVDSTLKIQPAELGDSAVYLCASSSGTGTYNEQFFGPGTRLTVL.

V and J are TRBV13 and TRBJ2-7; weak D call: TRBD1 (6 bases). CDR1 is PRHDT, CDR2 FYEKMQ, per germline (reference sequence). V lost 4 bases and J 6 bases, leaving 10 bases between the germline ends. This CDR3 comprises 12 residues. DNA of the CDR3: TGTGCCAGCAGCTCACAGGGAATCGAGCAGTACTTC. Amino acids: CASSSQGIEQYF.

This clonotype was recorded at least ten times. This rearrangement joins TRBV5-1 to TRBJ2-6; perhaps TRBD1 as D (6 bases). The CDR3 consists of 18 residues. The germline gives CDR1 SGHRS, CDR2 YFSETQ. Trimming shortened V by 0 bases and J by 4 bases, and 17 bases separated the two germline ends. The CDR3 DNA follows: TGCGCCAGCAGCTTGGATCGAACAGGGTGGAAAGGGGCCAACGTCCTGACTTTC. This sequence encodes CASSLDRTGWKGANVLTF.

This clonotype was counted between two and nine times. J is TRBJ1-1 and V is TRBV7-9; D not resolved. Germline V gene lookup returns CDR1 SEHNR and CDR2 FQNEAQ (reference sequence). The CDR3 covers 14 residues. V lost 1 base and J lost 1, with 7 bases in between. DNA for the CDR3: TGTGCCAGCAGCTTAGGGGCGGAGAACACTGAAGCTTTCTTT. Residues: CASSLGAENTEAFF.

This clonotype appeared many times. Here the CDR3 DNA reads TGCAGTGGCAGATCGGGCCTCCAAGAGACCCAGTACTTC. It encodes CSGRSGLQETQYF. The chain recombines TRBV20-1 with TRBJ2-5, with unresolved D. The CDR3 length is 13 residues. Germline CDR1 and CDR2: DFQATT and SNEGSKA (reference sequence). V gave up 7 bases and J gave up 1 base, with 13 bases separating them.

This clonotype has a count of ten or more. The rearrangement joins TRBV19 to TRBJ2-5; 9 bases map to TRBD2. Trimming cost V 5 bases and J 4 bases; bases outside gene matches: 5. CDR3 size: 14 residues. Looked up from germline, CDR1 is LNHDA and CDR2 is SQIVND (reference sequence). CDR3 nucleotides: TGTGCCAGTAGTGTGAGCGGGAGGACAGAGACCCAGTACTTC. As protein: CASSVSGRTETQYF.

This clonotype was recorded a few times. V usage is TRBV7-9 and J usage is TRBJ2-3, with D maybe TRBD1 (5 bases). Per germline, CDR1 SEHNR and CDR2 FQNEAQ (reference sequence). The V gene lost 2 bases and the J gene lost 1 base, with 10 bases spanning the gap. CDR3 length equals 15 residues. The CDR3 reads CASSLQGRGTDTQYF. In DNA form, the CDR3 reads TGTGCCAGCAGCTTACAGGGCCGGGGCACAGATACGCAGTATTTT.

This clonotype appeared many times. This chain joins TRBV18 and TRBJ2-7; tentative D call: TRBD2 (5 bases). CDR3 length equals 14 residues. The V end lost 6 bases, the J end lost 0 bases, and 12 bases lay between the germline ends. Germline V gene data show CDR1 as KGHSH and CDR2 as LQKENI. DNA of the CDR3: TGTGCCAGCTCCCCCAGCGGACTCTCCTACGAGCAGTACTTC. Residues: CASSPSGLSYEQYF.

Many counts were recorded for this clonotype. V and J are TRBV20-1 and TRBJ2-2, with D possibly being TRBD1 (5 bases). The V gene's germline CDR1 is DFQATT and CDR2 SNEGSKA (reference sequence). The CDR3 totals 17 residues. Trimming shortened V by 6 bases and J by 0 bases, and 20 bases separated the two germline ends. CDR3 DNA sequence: TGCAGTGCCGAAGGCCAGGGAAACCCCTCGAACACCGGGGAGCTGTTTTTT. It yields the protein CSAEGQGNPSNTGELFF.

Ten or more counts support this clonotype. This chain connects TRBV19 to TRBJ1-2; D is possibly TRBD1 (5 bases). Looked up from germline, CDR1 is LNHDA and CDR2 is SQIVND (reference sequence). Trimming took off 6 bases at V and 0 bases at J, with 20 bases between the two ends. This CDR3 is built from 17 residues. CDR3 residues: CASRSGTTSSSNYGYTF. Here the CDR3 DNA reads TGTGCCAGTAGATCTGGGACGACATCCTCTTCTAACTATGGCTACACCTTC. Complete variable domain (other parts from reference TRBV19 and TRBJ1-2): DGGITQSPKYLFRKEGQNVTLSCEQNLNHDAMYWYRQDPGQGLRLIYYSQIVNDFQKGDIAEGYSVSREKKESFPLTVTSAQKNPTAFYLCASRSGTTSSSNYGYTFGSGTRLTVV.

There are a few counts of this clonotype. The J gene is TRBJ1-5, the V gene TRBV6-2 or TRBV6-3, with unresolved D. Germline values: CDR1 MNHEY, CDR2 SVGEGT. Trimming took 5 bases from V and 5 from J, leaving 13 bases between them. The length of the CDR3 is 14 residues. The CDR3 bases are TGTGCCAGCAGTCCAGCTCAGAGGGATCAGCCCCAGCATTTT. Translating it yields CASSPAQRDQPQHF.

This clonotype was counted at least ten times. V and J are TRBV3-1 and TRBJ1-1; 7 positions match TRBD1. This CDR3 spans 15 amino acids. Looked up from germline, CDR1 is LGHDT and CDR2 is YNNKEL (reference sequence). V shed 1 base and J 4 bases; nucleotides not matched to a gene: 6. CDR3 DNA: TGTGCCAGCAGCCAAGGGGACAGCTCCTTCACTGAAGCTTTCTTT. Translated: CASSQGDSSFTEAFF.

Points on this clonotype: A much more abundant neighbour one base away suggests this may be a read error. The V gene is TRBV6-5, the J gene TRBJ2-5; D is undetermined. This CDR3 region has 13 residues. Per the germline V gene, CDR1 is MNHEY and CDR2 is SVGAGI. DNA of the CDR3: TGTGCCAGCAGATACTCGAGCCCCAAGACCCAGTACTTC. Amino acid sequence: CASRYSSPKTQYF.

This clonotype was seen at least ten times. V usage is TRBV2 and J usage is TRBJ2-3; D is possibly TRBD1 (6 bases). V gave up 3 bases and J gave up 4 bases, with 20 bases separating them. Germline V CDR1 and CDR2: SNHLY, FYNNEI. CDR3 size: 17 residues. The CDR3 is CASSDVGGLGAADTQYF. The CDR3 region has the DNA TGTGCCAGCAGTGACGTGGGCGGGCTGGGGGCCGCAGATACGCAGTATTTT.

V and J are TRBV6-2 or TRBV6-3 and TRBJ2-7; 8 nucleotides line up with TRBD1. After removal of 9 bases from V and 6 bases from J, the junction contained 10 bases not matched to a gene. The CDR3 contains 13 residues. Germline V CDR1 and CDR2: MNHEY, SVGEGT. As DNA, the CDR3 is TGTGCCAGTGCAAGGACAGGGAACGGCGAGCAGTACTTC. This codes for CASARTGNGEQYF.

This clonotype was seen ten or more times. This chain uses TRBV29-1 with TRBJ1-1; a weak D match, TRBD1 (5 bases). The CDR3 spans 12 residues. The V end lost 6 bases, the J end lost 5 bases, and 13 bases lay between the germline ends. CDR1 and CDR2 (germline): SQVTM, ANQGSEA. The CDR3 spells CSVAAGSTEAFF. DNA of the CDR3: TGCAGCGTAGCAGCAGGGAGTACTGAAGCTTTCTTT.

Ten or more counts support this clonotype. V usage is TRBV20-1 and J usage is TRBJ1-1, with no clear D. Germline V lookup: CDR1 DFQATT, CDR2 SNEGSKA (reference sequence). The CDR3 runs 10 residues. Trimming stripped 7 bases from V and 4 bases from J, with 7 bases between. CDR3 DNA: TGCAGTGTCGGGATCACTGAAGCTTTCTTT. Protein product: CSVGITEAFF.

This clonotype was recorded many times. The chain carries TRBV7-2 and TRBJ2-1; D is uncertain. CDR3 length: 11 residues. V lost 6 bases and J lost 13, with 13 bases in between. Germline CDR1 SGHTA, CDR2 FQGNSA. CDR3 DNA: TGTGCCAGCAGTTCTCGGGTAGATCAGTTCTTC. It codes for CASSSRVDQFF.

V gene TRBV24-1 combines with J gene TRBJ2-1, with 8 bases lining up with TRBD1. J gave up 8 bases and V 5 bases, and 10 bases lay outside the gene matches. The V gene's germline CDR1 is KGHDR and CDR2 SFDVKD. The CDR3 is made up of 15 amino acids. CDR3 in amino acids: CATSASTGVGDEQFF. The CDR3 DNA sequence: TGTGCCACCAGTGCCTCGACAGGGGTGGGGGATGAGCAGTTCTTC.

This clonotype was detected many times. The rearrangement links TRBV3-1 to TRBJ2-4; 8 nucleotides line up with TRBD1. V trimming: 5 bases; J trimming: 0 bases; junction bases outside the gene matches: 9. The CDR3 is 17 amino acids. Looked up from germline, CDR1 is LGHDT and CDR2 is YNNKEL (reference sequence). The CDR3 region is CASSFYRGERAKNIQYF. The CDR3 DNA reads TGTGCCAGCAGCTTCTACAGGGGGGAGAGAGCCAAAAACATTCAGTACTTC.